Below are 16 T cell receptor beta chains sequenced from a single sample in a study of blood T cell repertoires in COVID-19. Clones were read by immunoSEQ multiplex PCR, and TCRdb kept only the in-frame ones, dropping some. Among some 140,000 clones listed, 65% to 80% were seen once. Material for sequencing was peripheral blood. Receptor source: a man between 60 and 75 years old with acute or convalescent COVID-19.

V and J are TRBV9 and TRBJ2-1, with TRBD2 matching over 11 bases. Germline assignment: CDR1 SGDLS and CDR2 YYNGEE. The CDR3 length is 15 residues. J lost 7 bases, V lost 4 bases, and 7 bases had no gene match. The DNA of the CDR3 is TGTGCCAGCAGCCGCAGACTAGCGGGGCAGAATGAGCAGTTCTTC. Its translation is CASSRRLAGQNEQFF.

The V call is TRBV20-1, the J call TRBJ2-7; TRBD2 matches at 10 bases. The length of the CDR3 is 18 residues. Germline trimming cut 3 bases from V and 5 bases from J; bases unmatched to any gene: 19. The germline V gene has CDR1 DFQATT and CDR2 SNEGSKA (reference sequence). CDR3 DNA sequence: TGCAGTGCTAGTGGCTTTATGGATCGAGCGGGAGGGAACCACGAGCAGTACTTC. Translated: CSASGFMDRAGGNHEQYF.

The chain has TRBV11-2 and TRBJ2-7, with D perhaps matching TRBD1 (6 bases). V was cut by 8 bases and J by 3 bases, with 32 bases left in between. The V gene's germline CDR1 is SGHAT and CDR2 FQNNGV. The CDR3 loop spans 19 amino acids. CDR3 nucleotide sequence: TGTGCCAGCGGGAGACCGGTTACCGGGACAAGCACTGAGATCTACGAGCAGTACTTC. Protein sequence: CASGRPVTGTSTEIYEQYF.

Notes on this clone: The same CDR3 can be traced to other DNA sequences in this sample. This chain connects TRBV18 to TRBJ1-1; the D gene is possibly TRBD1 (6 bases). The length of the CDR3 is 13 residues. Trimming shortened V by 3 bases and J by 1 base, and 6 bases separated the two germline ends. Germline CDR1 reads KGHSH; CDR2 reads LQKENI. CDR3 nucleotides: TGTGCCAGCTCACCGGGACAGAACACTGAAGCTTTCTTT. Translation gives CASSPGQNTEAFF.

The chain recombines TRBV28 with TRBJ2-3; 10 positions agree with TRBD1. Germline V lookup: CDR1 MDHEN, CDR2 SYDVKM. V dropped 4 bases and J dropped 2; count of bases not matched to a gene: 9. The CDR3 runs 17 residues. DNA for the CDR3: TGTGCCAGCAGTTGGCTGGGGACAGGGGATTACACAGATACGCAGTATTTT. Translation: CASSWLGTGDYTDTQYF.

This chain joins TRBV7-9 and TRBJ2-2; 7 bases agree with TRBD2. CDR3 length: 17 residues. CDR1 SEHNR and CDR2 FQNEAQ come from the germline V gene (reference sequence). Trimming took 5 bases from V and 0 from J; bases not matched to a gene: 9. DNA of the CDR3: TGTGCCAGCAGCCTTAGTGGGCTAGCGGCGAACACCGGGGAGCTGTTTTTT. As protein: CASSLSGLAANTGELFF.

V and J are TRBV4-2 and TRBJ1-2, with D unresolved. V was pared by 4 bases and J by 3 bases, with 9 bases between. The germline CDR1 and CDR2 sequences are LGHNA and YNFKEQ. This CDR3 has 13 amino acids. CDR3 in amino acids: CASSRTEDYGYTF. In DNA, the CDR3 is TGTGCCAGCAGCCGAACAGAAGACTATGGCTACACCTTC.

The J gene is TRBJ1-1, the V gene TRBV5-8, with 8 positions matching TRBD1. Germline values: CDR1 SGHTS, CDR2 YDEGEE. J lost 4 bases, V lost 0 bases, and 2 bases had no gene match. This CDR3 has 14 amino acids. The CDR3 DNA is TGTGCCAGCAGCTTGGGACAGGGGACCACTGAAGCTTTCTTT. Protein: CASSLGQGTTEAFF.

The chain links TRBV5-5 to TRBJ2-7; 8 positions agree with TRBD1. CDR1 is SGHKS, CDR2 YYEKEE, per germline (reference sequence). The junction had 6 bases not matched to a gene; V was cut back by 0 bases and J by 4 bases. The length of the CDR3 is 15 residues. The CDR3 DNA is TGTGCCAGCAGCTTGGAGGGCGGACAGGGATACGAGCAGTACTTC. Its protein is CASSLEGGQGYEQYF.

The chain has TRBV30 and TRBJ1-4; TRBD1 agrees at 8 bases. The CDR3 runs 14 residues. Per germline, CDR1 GTSNPN and CDR2 SVGIG (reference sequence). The J segment lost 10 bases and the V segment lost 3 bases, leaving 10 bases of the junction unmatched. CDR3 nucleotides: TGTGCCTGGAGGCATGAGACAGGGGCTGGAAAACTGTTTTTT. Protein sequence: CAWRHETGAGKLFF.

The chain employs TRBV28 and TRBJ2-3; 7 nucleotides align to TRBD2. Germline-derived CDR1 and CDR2 are MDHEN and SYDVKM. With V trimmed by 11 bases and J by 6 bases, 14 bases remained unmatched. This CDR3 has 14 amino acids. The CDR3 region is CAGAPSGREDTQYF. The CDR3 DNA follows: TGTGCCGGAGCCCCTAGCGGAAGGGAGGATACGCAGTATTTT.

The chain links TRBV11-2 to TRBJ1-1; the D gene is possibly TRBD1 (6 bases). The germline gives CDR1 SGHAT, CDR2 FQNNGV. The CDR3 has 15 amino acids. V lost 5 bases to trimming and J lost 4 bases, with 17 bases between them. CDR3 DNA sequence: TGTGCCAGCAGCGACACAGGGAGGGGAATCACTGAAGCTTTCTTT. Its translation is CASSDTGRGITEAFF.

The CDR3, as DNA: TGTGCCAGCAGTTCCCAAAGACTGAACGAGCAGTACTTC. This codes for CASSSQRLNEQYF. V gene TRBV6-2 or TRBV6-3 combines with J gene TRBJ2-7; D call uncertain. V lost 4 bases, J lost 5 bases, and 12 bases lay in between. Germline values: CDR1 MNHEY, CDR2 SVGEGT. The CDR3 length is 13 residues.

This chain connects TRBV7-2 to TRBJ2-1; no reliable D call. CDR3 length equals 13 residues. Germline CDR1 is SGHTA and CDR2 is FQGNSA. Trimming took 4 bases from V and 5 from J, leaving 9 bases between them. The CDR3 coding sequence is TGTGCCAGCAGCTCCCTTACACACAATGAGCAGTTCTTC. It yields the protein CASSSLTHNEQFF.

V is TRBV28 and J is TRBJ2-1, with 9 bases identical to TRBD1. Germline-derived CDR1 and CDR2 are MDHEN and SYDVKM. The CDR3 is 16 amino acids. J lost 3 bases, V lost 4 bases, and 7 bases had no gene match. The CDR3 protein is CASSWAGQGLYNEQFF. CDR3 coding DNA: TGTGCCAGCAGTTGGGCGGGACAGGGACTCTACAATGAGCAGTTCTTC.

The V and J genes are TRBV18 and TRBJ2-3; no firm D call. The germline gives CDR1 KGHSH, CDR2 LQKENI. CDR3 size: 14 residues. Deletions cut 2 bases from V and 4 bases from J, with 10 bases between. CDR3 residues: CASSPDQIADTQYF. The CDR3 DNA reads as TGTGCCAGCTCACCAGATCAGATTGCAGATACGCAGTATTTT.